This T cell receptor beta chain was profiled in a study of shared clonotypes between healthy human individuals. Genomic DNA (from each subset) was split evenly across several immunoSEQ plates. Here immunoSEQ multiplex PCR was the method, and the copy in TCRdb shows in-frame clones only, minus some. The data contain 2 million to 2.5 million clones, just under 95% of them singletons. To note about this clone: What it binds is unknown.

Study outcomes and limitations: In contrast to clonotypes shared by all four donors, non-shared clonotypes had lower generation probabilities. It was the few donors that limited the genetic and exposure-history diversity represented. Memory subsets had estimated richness that was generally smaller than that of naive subsets.

With V trimmed by 2 bases and J by 1 base, 5 bases remained unmatched. Germline assignment: CDR1 KGHSH and CDR2 LQKENI. This CDR3 has 16 residues. The sequencing sample was made of naive CD4+ T cells from PBMCs. Specified subset: CD45RA+ positively selected. The chain recombines TRBV18 with TRBJ1-5, with 7 bases that match TRBD1. The receptor's source is a man between 18 and 29 years old in good health. Some clones in this sample may be carry-over from other donors' samples. CDR3 in amino acids: CASSPGQGQSNQPQHF. Written as DNA, the CDR3 is TGTGCCAGCTCACCAGGGCAGGGACAGAGCAATCAGCCCCAGCATTTT.